Reported below is one T cell receptor beta chain. The antigen remains undetermined. Vbeta (60) and Jbeta (13) primers were used in the PCR. This table comes from immunoSEQ multiplex PCR, and its TCRdb copy is limited to in-frame clones, with some not included. The sample consists of 250,000 or so clones, around 90% of them appearing once. These data originate in a study of cytomegalovirus exposure and HLA in healthy donors. The germline V and J ends were trimmed by 1 base and 0 bases, with 11 bases remaining between them. Germline CDR1 and CDR2: SGHVS and FQNEAQ. This CDR3 spans 16 amino acids. The study's findings and limits: TCR beta V- and J-gene trimming was later associated with a missense DCLRE1C variant. The later analysis indicated that the majority of CMV-associated TCR beta chains appeared HLA-restricted. A later analysis by the authors found several of the most significant clusters apparently linked to common viral pathogens. Reports described diagnosis of cytomegalovirus status by the classifier as highly specific and sensitive.

The source is a girl aged 2 to 10 in good health and CMV-seronegative. Sample: PBMCs. This chain joins TRBV7-8 and TRBJ2-3; tentatively, D is TRBD2 (5 bases). CDR3 DNA sequence: TGTGCCAGCAGCTTAGGAATAGGCGGGAGCACAGATACGCAGTATTTT. It codes for CASSLGIGGSTDTQYF.